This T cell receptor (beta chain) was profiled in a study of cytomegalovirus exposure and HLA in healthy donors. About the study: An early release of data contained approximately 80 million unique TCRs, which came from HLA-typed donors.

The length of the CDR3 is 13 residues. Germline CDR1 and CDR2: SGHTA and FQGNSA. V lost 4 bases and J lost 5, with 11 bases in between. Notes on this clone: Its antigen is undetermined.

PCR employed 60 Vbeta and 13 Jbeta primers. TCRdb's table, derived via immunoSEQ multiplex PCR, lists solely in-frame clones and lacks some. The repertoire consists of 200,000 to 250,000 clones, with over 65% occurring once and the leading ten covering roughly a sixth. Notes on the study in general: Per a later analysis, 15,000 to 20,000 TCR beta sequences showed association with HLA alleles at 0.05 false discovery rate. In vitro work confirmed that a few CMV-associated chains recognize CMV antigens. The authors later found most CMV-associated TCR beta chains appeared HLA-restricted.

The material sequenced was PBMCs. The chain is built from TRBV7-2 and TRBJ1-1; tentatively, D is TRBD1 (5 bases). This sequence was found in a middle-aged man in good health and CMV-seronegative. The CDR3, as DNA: TGTGCCAGCAGCTCAGGGCTCCGTACTGAAGCTTTCTTT. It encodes CASSSGLRTEAFF. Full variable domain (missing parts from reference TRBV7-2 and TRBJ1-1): GAGVSQSPSNKVTEKGKDVELRCDPISGHTALYWYRQSLGQGLEFLIYFQGNSAPDKSGLPSDRFSAERTGGSVSTLTIQRTQQEDSAVYLCASSSGLRTEAFFGQGTRLTVV.